The 32 T cell receptor beta chains reported below all come from one sample, sequenced in a study of PD-1 blockade in classical Hodgkin lymphoma. As to time point: cycle 4 day 1 (C4D1), after 5 to 7 weeks of nivolumab. Each patient relapsed following autologous stem cell transplantation, and prior brentuximab vedotin exposure differed. The repertoire was sequenced with immunoSEQ multiplex PCR; TCRdb's copy has only in-frame clones and lacks some. The sample lists some 16,000 clones; under 90% were seen once. Source: peripheral blood mononuclear cells (PBMCs), taken before the fourth cycle of nivolumab. The origin of the receptors is a human donor with classical Hodgkin lymphoma.

The genes are TRBV5-1 and TRBJ2-1; D unresolved. Per germline, CDR1 SGHRS and CDR2 YFSETQ. V was trimmed by 0 bases and J by 7 bases, leaving 8 bases between them. The CDR3 contains 13 residues. The CDR3 region has the DNA TGCGCCAGCAGCTTGGCCGTCTCGAATGAGCAGTTCTTC. The encoded protein is CASSLAVSNEQFF.

The gene calls are TRBV5-1 and TRBJ1-2, with D uncertain. Germline CDR1 and CDR2: SGHRS and YFSETQ. The CDR3 runs to 14 residues. The V and J ends lost 0 bases and 2 bases respectively, with 8 bases between them. The CDR3: CASSLGSTNYGYTF. The CDR3 coding sequence is TGCGCCAGCAGCTTGGGGTCGACCAACTATGGCTACACCTTC. Drawing the rest from reference TRBV5-1 and TRBJ1-2, the complete variable domain is KAGVTQTPRYLIKTRGQQVTLSCSPISGHRSVSWYQQTPGQGLQFLFEYFSETQRNKGNFPGRFSGRQFSNSRSEMNVSTLELGDSALYLCASSLGSTNYGYTFGSGTRLTVV.

This clone appeared once. The gene calls are TRBV6-1 and TRBJ1-2, with D possibly being TRBD1 (6 bases). The CDR3 is made up of 15 amino acids. Trimming removed 2 bases at V and 2 bases at J, with 12 bases between. Per germline, CDR1 MNHNS and CDR2 SASEGT. The CDR3 DNA reads as TGTGCCAGCAGTGAAATGGGGGGCGTAAACTATGGCTACACCTTC. Protein product: CASSEMGGVNYGYTF.

The chain is built from TRBV5-1 and TRBJ2-7; TRBD2 agrees at 7 bases. The germline gives CDR1 SGHRS, CDR2 YFSETQ. J lost 2 bases, V lost 4 bases, and 0 bases had no gene match. The CDR3 is 12 amino acids. The CDR3 coding sequence is TGCGCCAGCAGCCGGGGGGCCTACGAGCAGTACTTC. Encoded protein: CASSRGAYEQYF. Full variable domain (rest looked up from reference TRBV5-1 and TRBJ2-7): KAGVTQTPRYLIKTRGQQVTLSCSPISGHRSVSWYQQTPGQGLQFLFEYFSETQRNKGNFPGRFSGRQFSNSRSEMNVSTLELGDSALYLCASSRGAYEQYFGPGTRLTVT.

The rearrangement joins TRBV28 to TRBJ2-1; no clear D gene. Deletions cut 4 bases from V and 4 bases from J, with 5 bases between. Germline V gene lookup returns CDR1 MDHEN and CDR2 SYDVKM. The CDR3 consists of 12 residues. CDR3 bases: TGTGCCAGCAGTTCACCATACAATGAGCAGTTCTTC. Encoded protein: CASSSPYNEQFF.

This rearrangement joins TRBV19 to TRBJ1-5, with a tentative D call TRBD1 (5 bases). V was shortened by 5 bases and J by 0 bases, with 17 bases between the two germline ends. This CDR3 contains 17 residues. Germline V gives CDR1 LNHDA, CDR2 SQIVND (reference sequence). The CDR3 DNA sequence: TGTGCCAGTAGTGGACTTCACAGGACCGATAGCAATCAGCCCCAGCATTTT. Protein sequence: CASSGLHRTDSNQPQHF.

The rearrangement uses TRBV7-8 and TRBJ1-3; the D is unclear. Trimming stripped 2 bases from V and 2 bases from J, with 4 bases between. Germline CDR1 reads SGHVS; CDR2 reads FQNEAQ. This CDR3 has 13 residues. In nucleotides, the CDR3 is TGTGCCAGCAGCTTAATTCCTGGAAACACCATATATTTT. Translated: CASSLIPGNTIYF.

On this clone itself: At the DNA level, this CDR3 is encoded by other sequences in the same sample as well. The V and J genes are TRBV5-1 and TRBJ1-1; TRBD1 agrees at 8 bases. J was trimmed by 4 bases and V by 2 bases; bases with no gene match: 4. Per germline, CDR1 SGHRS and CDR2 YFSETQ. The CDR3 covers 14 residues. CDR3 sequence reads: CASSLGQGGTEAFF. CDR3 bases: TGCGCCAGCAGCTTAGGACAGGGCGGCACTGAAGCTTTCTTT.

The V call is TRBV2, the J call TRBJ2-5; D gene unclear. Germline V lookup: CDR1 SNHLY, CDR2 FYNNEI. This CDR3 has 12 amino acids. V was pared by 6 bases and J by 2 bases, with 7 bases between. The CDR3 loop is CASRRQQETQYF. In DNA, the CDR3 is TGTGCCAGCAGGAGGCAGCAAGAGACCCAGTACTTC.

The J gene is TRBJ1-6, the V gene TRBV7-3; D is possibly TRBD1 (6 bases). This CDR3 comprises 14 residues. The V gene lost 5 bases and the J gene lost 9 bases, with 14 bases spanning the gap. Germline V gives CDR1 SGHTA, CDR2 FQGTGA. CDR3 bases: TGTGCCAGCAGCCCGGCGGTAGGGGGTTCACCCCTCCACTTT. Translation gives CASSPAVGGSPLHF.

The chain joins TRBV21-1 to TRBJ1-5. TRBV21-1 is an annotated pseudogene. The CDR3 runs to 15 residues. CDR3 sequence (DNA): TGTGCCAGCAGCAAAGCGCGAGGAGTCAATCAGCCCCAGCATTTT. This gives the protein CASSKARGVNQPQHF.

In this sample, this clone turned up once. The chain joins TRBV7-9 to TRBJ2-1; TRBD1 agrees at 8 bases. CDR3 length: 15 amino acids. Germline trimming cut 5 bases from V and 7 bases from J; bases unmatched to any gene: 10. Germline V lookup: CDR1 SEHNR, CDR2 FQNEAQ (reference sequence). The chain's CDR3 is CASSRMTGVGNEQFF. CDR3 DNA: TGTGCCAGCAGCCGAATGACAGGGGTGGGGAATGAGCAGTTCTTC.

V and J are TRBV10-2 and TRBJ2-7; tentative D call: TRBD2 (6 bases). CDR3 length: 14 residues. Trimming stripped 5 bases from V and 3 bases from J, with 14 bases between. The germline V gene encodes CDR1 WSHSY and CDR2 SAAADI. CDR3 amino acids: CASSQLGLNYEQYF. CDR3 nucleotide sequence: TGCGCCAGCAGTCAACTAGGACTAAACTACGAGCAGTACTTC.

The chain combines TRBV30 with TRBJ2-5; 8 bases are shared with TRBD1. The germline gives CDR1 GTSNPN, CDR2 SVGIG (reference sequence). This CDR3 is built from 14 residues. V lost 4 bases and J lost 6; bases outside the gene matches: 10. CDR3 protein: CAWNGQGQEKTQYF. Here the CDR3 DNA reads TGTGCCTGGAACGGACAGGGTCAAGAAAAGACCCAGTACTTC.

The rearrangement links TRBV6-5 to TRBJ2-4; maybe TRBD2 (7 bases). The CDR3 extends over 13 amino acids. The V end was cut by 10 bases, the J end by 3 bases, with 13 bases between. CDR1 and CDR2 (germline): MNHEY, SVGAGI. The CDR3 region is CATEGGDKNIQYF. In DNA, the CDR3 is TGTGCCACCGAAGGGGGGGACAAAAACATTCAGTACTTC.

This clone was recorded only once. The J gene is TRBJ2-2, the V gene TRBV27; D gene ambiguous. V gave up 5 bases and J gave up 1 base, with 2 bases separating them. The CDR3 extends over 12 amino acids. The germline V gene encodes CDR1 MNHEY and CDR2 SMNVEV (reference sequence). The CDR3: CASSRNTGELFF. The CDR3 DNA sequence: TGTGCCAGCAGTCGGAACACCGGGGAGCTGTTTTTT.

Comment on this clone: The same CDR3 arises from other DNA sequences in this sample as well. V and J are TRBV11-2 and TRBJ2-7, with a weak D call TRBD1 (5 bases). Deletions cut 1 base from V and 2 bases from J, with 9 bases between. Per the germline V gene, CDR1 is SGHAT and CDR2 is FQNNGV. CDR3 length: 14 amino acids. Here the CDR3 DNA reads TGTGCCAGCAGCTTAGGGCAGGGCCCCTACGAGCAGTACTTC. Its protein is CASSLGQGPYEQYF.

J is TRBJ1-3 and V is TRBV2; TRBD1 matches 8 bases. The CDR3 sequence is 14 residues long. The germline V gene encodes CDR1 SNHLY and CDR2 FYNNEI. V dropped 5 bases and J dropped 5; count of bases not matched to a gene: 5. CDR3 nucleotides: TGTGCCAGCAGTAATCAGGGGGCGAGAAACACCATATATTTT. It specifies CASSNQGARNTIYF.

The J gene is TRBJ1-5, the V gene TRBV27; no reliable D call. This CDR3 has 12 residues. Trimming left V 5 bases short and J 4 bases short, with 6 bases between. Germline-derived CDR1 and CDR2 are MNHEY and SMNVEV (reference sequence). CDR3 loop: CASSPPNQPQHF. In nucleotides, the CDR3 is TGTGCCAGCAGTCCCCCTAATCAGCCCCAGCATTTT.

Concerning this clone itself: The sample carries other DNA sequences with the same CDR3. J is TRBJ2-5 and V is TRBV5-1; 8 bases fit TRBD2. Germline V CDR1 and CDR2: SGHRS, YFSETQ. V was pared by 4 bases and J by 3 bases, with 2 bases of the junction left unmatched. The CDR3 sequence is 13 residues long. CDR3 residues: CASSPGLEETQYF. The CDR3 region has the DNA TGCGCCAGCAGCCCGGGACTAGAAGAGACCCAGTACTTC.

The chain has TRBV6-6 and TRBJ1-1; D is perhaps TRBD1 (6 bases). The CDR3 is made up of 15 amino acids. Trimming left V 2 bases short and J 5 bases short, with 15 bases between. Germline-derived CDR1 and CDR2 are MNHNY and SVGAGI (reference sequence). Here the CDR3 reads CASSYAQGIGTEAFF. The CDR3 DNA is TGTGCCAGCAGTTACGCCCAGGGGATCGGGACTGAAGCTTTCTTT.

The chain uses TRBV6-6 and TRBJ2-5, with 10 bases matching TRBD1. The germline gives CDR1 MNHNY, CDR2 SVGAGI (reference sequence). The junction had 7 bases not matched to a gene; V was cut back by 6 bases and J by 3 bases. The CDR3 totals 15 residues. CDR3 sequence reads: CASSTRTGGEETQYF. CDR3 nucleotide sequence: TGTGCCAGCAGCACCAGGACAGGGGGTGAAGAGACCCAGTACTTC.

This clone was found once. The V and J genes are TRBV4-2 and TRBJ2-7, with D tentatively TRBD1 or TRBD2 (5 bases each). The CDR3 is made up of 14 amino acids. From germline, CDR1 is LGHNA and CDR2 YNFKEQ. The ends were cut back, 4 bases at V and 3 bases at J, with 13 bases in the middle. The CDR3 region is CASSPGTGIYEQYF. The DNA for the CDR3 is TGTGCCAGCAGCCCTGGGACGGGGATCTACGAGCAGTACTTC.

The chain combines TRBV4-2 with TRBJ2-7; the match to TRBD1 covers 9 bases. CDR3 length: 16 amino acids. Germline-derived CDR1 and CDR2 are LGHNA and YNFKEQ. The junction had 4 bases not matched to a gene; V was cut back by 1 base and J by 0 bases. This CDR3 reads CASSQGRTGDSYEQYF. The CDR3 coding sequence is TGTGCCAGCAGCCAAGGCCGGACAGGGGACTCCTACGAGCAGTACTTC.

The rearrangement joins TRBV7-9 to TRBJ2-5; D may match TRBD1 or TRBD2 (6 bases each). The ends were cut back, 3 bases at V and 0 bases at J, with 11 bases in the middle. The CDR3 loop spans 15 amino acids. CDR1 is SEHNR, CDR2 FQNEAQ, per germline (reference sequence). The CDR3 sequence: CASSLKGGNQETQYF. The CDR3 nucleotides read TGTGCCAGCAGCTTGAAGGGGGGCAACCAAGAGACCCAGTACTTC.

This clone was observed a single time. The chain joins TRBV9 to TRBJ1-4, with D uncertain. CDR1 is SGDLS, CDR2 YYNGEE, per germline. The length of the CDR3 is 15 residues. With 4 bases removed from V and 0 bases from J, the gap between germline ends came to 10 bases. The CDR3 reads CASSTAGTTNEKLFF. CDR3 coding DNA: TGTGCCAGCAGCACCGCGGGCACAACTAATGAAAAACTGTTTTTT.

V usage is TRBV14 and J usage is TRBJ2-1; D gene unclear. Germline V gene data show CDR1 as SGHDN and CDR2 as FVKESK. V was cut by 1 base and J by 11 bases, with 9 bases left in between. The CDR3 consists of 12 residues. The CDR3 DNA reads TGTGCCAGCAGCCAAGGGGCAGGTCAGCAGTTCTTC. Translating gives CASSQGAGQQFF.

The rearrangement joins TRBV6-5 to TRBJ2-2; D remains unclear. Trimming pared 2 bases from V and 5 bases from J, leaving 6 bases between. The germline CDR1 and CDR2 sequences are MNHEY and SVGAGI. The CDR3 sequence is 13 residues long. The CDR3 DNA follows: TGTGCCAGCAGTTACCTGGGGACCGGGGAGCTGTTTTTT. Its translation is CASSYLGTGELFF.

The chain links TRBV19 to TRBJ2-5; D is unclear. Trimming stripped 2 bases from V and 0 bases from J, with 7 bases between. The CDR3 spans 14 residues. Looked up from germline, CDR1 is LNHDA and CDR2 is SQIVND (reference sequence). The CDR3 nucleotides are TGTGCCAGTAGTATACAGCATAACCAAGAGACCCAGTACTTC. Translation: CASSIQHNQETQYF.

V gene TRBV6-1 combines with J gene TRBJ1-3; the D gene is possibly TRBD1 (5 bases). The V gene lost 0 bases and the J gene lost 7 bases, with 13 bases spanning the gap. CDR3 length: 15 residues. Germline V lookup: CDR1 MNHNS, CDR2 SASEGT. CDR3: CASSEALQGRNTIYF. CDR3 coding DNA: TGTGCCAGCAGTGAAGCGCTTCAGGGTAGGAACACCATATATTTT.

This chain links TRBV4-2 with TRBJ1-1; perhaps TRBD1 as D (5 bases). Trimming shortened V by 1 base and J by 10 bases, and 10 bases separated the two germline ends. The V gene's germline CDR1 is LGHNA and CDR2 YNFKEQ. The CDR3 is 12 amino acids. This CDR3 is CASSQVQGRAFF. The DNA of the CDR3 is TGTGCCAGCAGCCAAGTTCAGGGAAGAGCTTTCTTT.

The CDR3 DNA reads TGCGCCAGCAGCTTGGCCGGGACAGGGGGCACAGATACGCAGTATTTT. As protein: CASSLAGTGGTDTQYF. This sequence joins TRBV5-1 and TRBJ2-3, with 10 positions matching TRBD1. Per germline, CDR1 SGHRS and CDR2 YFSETQ. V shed 0 bases, J shed 1 base, and the junction held 2 bases outside the gene matches. This CDR3 is built from 16 residues.